Reported below is one T cell receptor (beta chain). Antigen unknown. Germline-derived CDR1 and CDR2 are SGHTA and FQGTGA. The CDR3 is 12 amino acids. V lost 5 bases, J lost 8 bases, and 12 bases lay in between. The data derive from a study of long-term antiretroviral therapy in people with HIV. The libraries were made with immunoSEQ v3.0 at survey level. Measured with immunoSEQ multiplex PCR; TCRdb has only the in-frame clones, and not every one. The repertoire holds some 29,000 clones, with just under 90% as singletons. General observations from the study: After ART, diversity increased yet remained lower than transplant donor controls. Regardless of time point, clones expanded before ART dominated the repertoire. The study found narrower CDR3 length ranges in HIV repertoires than in controls.

The V and J genes are TRBV7-3 and TRBJ1-1, with D maybe TRBD1 (5 bases). The sequence was obtained from a man aged 45-65 years with HIV. Material: unsorted PBMCs, obtained 3.2 years before starting antiretroviral therapy. The CDR3 loop is CASSRSGGEAFF. DNA for the CDR3: TGTGCCAGCAGCCGGTCGGGGGGGGAAGCTTTCTTT. The variable domain in full, completed from reference TRBV7-3 and TRBJ1-1, reads GAGVSQTPSNKVTEKGKYVELRCDPISGHTALYWYRQSLGQGPEFLIYFQGTGAADDSGLPNDRFFAVRPEGSVSTLKIQRTERGDSAVYLCASSRSGGEAFFGQGTRLTVV.